These T cell receptor beta chains were read from a single sample in a study of T cells after yellow fever vaccination. TCRdb used MiXCR to reprocess the 5' RACE reads, holding one entry per CDR3 protein. The table shows around 400,000 distinct CDR3 sequences, with about 9.9% occurring only once. Here the sequenced sample was PBMCs, taken on the day of the first yellow fever vaccination. The origin of the receptors is a man younger than 35 who received the YFV17D yellow fever vaccine. Both conserved end residues are part of each CDR3. D genes are given only for firm matches. Rows give clone size only sometimes, using once, few, many, or a class for an expanded clone.

>few|-|TRBV15|TRBJ1-1
TGTGCCACCAGCAGGTCCCGGGACATAACTGAAGCTTTCTTT
CATSRSRDITEAFF
>few|-|TRBV7-3|TRBJ2-1
TGTGCCAGCAGCTTAATGGCTAGCCTCTCCTACAATGAGCAGTTCTTC
CASSLMASLSYNEQFF
>-|-|TRBV9|TRBJ2-3
TGTGCCAGCAGCGACATGGGGGGGGCCCGCACAGATACGCAGTATTTT
CASSDMGGARTDTQYF
>-|-|TRBV12-3/TRBV12-4|TRBJ2-2
TGTGCCAGCATACTACCATGGGGGCAGGGGAACGGGGAGCTGTTTTTT
CASILPWGQGNGELFF
>-|-|TRBV9|TRBJ2-1
TGTGCCAGCAGCGTTTCCGACGGTTGGACTGAGCAGTTCTTC
CASSVSDGWTEQFF
>-|-|TRBV6-1|TRBJ2-7
TGTGCCAGCAGTGAACCAGGGCGGTGGGCCGAGCAGTACTTC
CASSEPGRWAEQYF
>-|-|TRBV7-9|TRBJ1-1
TGTGCCAGCAGCTTATACGATAACACTGAAGCTTTCTTT
CASSLYDNTEAFF
>-|-|TRBV5-1|TRBJ2-1
TGCGCCAGCAGCTTGGACGAGGGGGGGGGACCCTACAATGAGCAGTTCTTC
CASSLDEGGGPYNEQFF
>-|-|TRBV4-3|TRBJ2-2
TGCGCCAGCAGCCAAGGAGATCCCAGTGTGTATCAAGACACCGGGGAGCTGTTTTTT
CASSQGDPSVYQDTGELFF
>-|-|TRBV29-1|TRBJ2-5
TGCAGCGTTCGGCAGGCCGCCGGACAAGAGACCCAGTACTTC
CSVRQAAGQETQYF
>few|-|TRBV29-1|TRBJ2-4
TGCAGCGTTGTTACCGGGACGGGAAACATTCAGTACTTC
CSVVTGTGNIQYF
>-|TRBD1|TRBV5-1|TRBJ2-3
TGCGCCAGCAGCTTGGGACAGGGGGGCGCAGATACGCAGTATTTT
CASSLGQGGADTQYF
>few|TRBD1|TRBV29-1|TRBJ2-2
TGCAGCGCGTGCCAACAGGGGACCCCCAACACCGGGGAGCTGTTTTTT
CSACQQGTPNTGELFF
>-|-|TRBV4-1|TRBJ2-3
TGCGCCAGCAGCCCAAGAACGGGGATAAACACAGATACGCAGTATTTT
CASSPRTGINTDTQYF
>few|-|TRBV9|TRBJ1-1
TGTGCCAGCAGCTCCCGCTTGAACACTGAAGCTTTCTTT
CASSSRLNTEAFF
>few|-|TRBV16|TRBJ2-7
TGTGCCAGCAGCCAATACGACGGAGGACTGTACTTC
CASSQYDGGLYF
>few|-|TRBV9|TRBJ2-1
TGTGCCAGCAGCGAAAGCGATTCATCCTACAATGAGCAGTTCTTC
CASSESDSSYNEQFF
>few|-|TRBV12-3/TRBV12-4|TRBJ2-4
TGTGCCAGCAGTTCCGCCTTAGGACGGGCAGCTCCGTTAGCCAAAAACATTCAGTACTTC
CASSSALGRAAPLAKNIQYF
>few|-|TRBV4-1|TRBJ1-2
TGCGCCAGCAGACCCGCTACAGGAGATGGCTACACCTTC
CASRPATGDGYTF
>many|TRBD1|TRBV4-3|TRBJ2-3
TGCGCCAGCAGCCAGACATCGGCGACAGGGGATACGCAGTATTTT
CASSQTSATGDTQYF
>few|-|TRBV7-8|TRBJ2-1
TGTGCCAGCAGCTTAGAGCGGCGACGCAATGAGCAGTTCTTC
CASSLERRRNEQFF
>few|TRBD2|TRBV15|TRBJ2-3
TGTGCCACCACCCCACTAGCGGGGGTATCAGATACGCAGTATTTT
CATTPLAGVSDTQYF
>few|-|TRBV6-2/TRBV6-3|TRBJ2-5
TGTGCCAGCAGTTACGGGAGGACCCAGTACTTC
CASSYGRTQYF
>-|TRBD1|TRBV5-6|TRBJ2-5
TGTGCCAGCAGTTCGATACAGGGGGGCCAAGAGACCCAGTACTTC
CASSSIQGGQETQYF
>few|-|TRBV18|TRBJ2-7
TGTGCCAGCTCCCTAGAAGTGGGCTTGAACGAGCAGTACTTC
CASSLEVGLNEQYF
>-|TRBD1|TRBV27|TRBJ1-1
TGTGCCACCAGGGGGGCGGGGGCGGCGGCTGAAGCTTTCTTT
CATRGAGAAAEAFF
>few|-|TRBV5-1|TRBJ2-5
TGCGCCAGCAGCTTGGACCCACTCGTAGAGACCCAGTACTTC
CASSLDPLVETQYF
>many|-|TRBV5-1|TRBJ2-7
TGCGCCAGCAGAGGCACAGGGTTGCCCGAGCAGTACTTC
CASRGTGLPEQYF
>-|TRBD1|TRBV11-2|TRBJ2-2
TGTGCCAGCTCAAGAGGGGCAGGGGGCCCCCACACCGGGGAGCTGTTTTTT
CASSRGAGGPHTGELFF
>few|-|TRBV10-3|TRBJ2-5
TGTGCCATCAGTGACGGGCGGGGAGAGACCCAGTACTTC
CAISDGRGETQYF
>few|-|TRBV12-3/TRBV12-4|TRBJ1-4
TGTGCCAGCAGTGCCCACGGGCTAGGAAATGAAAAACTGTTTTTT
CASSAHGLGNEKLFF
>few|-|TRBV10-2|TRBJ2-7
TGCGCCAGCATGCCGACCGCTTTGGAGCAGTACTTC
CASMPTALEQYF
>-|-|TRBV7-9|TRBJ1-2
TGTGCCAGCAGCCGGACACTTTCCGAAATCGGCTATGGCTACACCTTC
CASSRTLSEIGYGYTF